These 7 T cell receptor beta chains were sequenced from one sample in a study of CD8 T cells in ankylosing spondylitis. Study results and limitations: In ankylosing spondylitis blood, a motif of fewer than 10 highly homologous TCR beta variants appeared characteristic.

TCRdb re-derived calls from the 5' RACE reads in MiXCR, one entry per CDR3 protein. The sample yields under 950,000 distinct CDR3 sequences, 15% to 20% seen once. Their antigens remain unidentified. Material: blood, either unsorted or a sorted T cell fraction (not recorded which). These TCRs come from a male donor with ankylosing spondylitis.

V is TRBV5-1 and J is TRBJ1-5, with D maybe TRBD1 (5 bases). Germline CDR1 SGHRS, CDR2 YFSETQ. CDR3 size: 15 residues. V lost 4 bases, J lost 3 bases, and 14 bases lay in between. The CDR3 loop reads CASSPQGGYNQPQHF. CDR3 DNA: TGCGCCAGCAGCCCCCAGGGAGGTTACAATCAGCCCCAGCATTTT.

The sample holds a few counts of this clonotype. This sequence joins TRBV5-6 and TRBJ2-3; TRBD2 matches at 8 bases. CDR1 SGHDT and CDR2 YYEEEE come from the germline V gene. This CDR3 spans 12 amino acids. The V gene end was trimmed by 4 bases and the J gene end by 11 bases; junction bases not matched to a gene: 6. CDR3 in DNA: TGTGCCAGCAGCGGCCTAGCGGGCATGCAGTATTTT. Its translation: CASSGLAGMQYF.

This clonotype occurred a few times. This chain's CDR3 is CASGSSSYNSPLHF. CDR3 DNA: TGTGCCAGCGGGTCGAGCTCCTATAATTCACCCCTCCACTTT. The chain has TRBV2 and TRBJ1-6; D ambiguous. Germline V gene lookup returns CDR1 SNHLY and CDR2 FYNNEI. The V end was cut by 8 bases, the J end by 0 bases, with 8 bases between. The CDR3 contains 14 residues.

There are many counts of this clonotype. Written as DNA, the CDR3 is TGTGCCAGCACTAAGACAGGGTCCAATGAGCAGTTCTTC. Protein: CASTKTGSNEQFF. This chain links TRBV6-1 with TRBJ2-1; 7 bases agree with TRBD1. The CDR3 length is 13 residues. With 7 bases clipped from V and 6 bases from J, the junction kept 6 bases outside the gene matches. Germline CDR1 reads MNHNS; CDR2 reads SASEGT.

There are a few counts of this clonotype. J is TRBJ2-1 and V is TRBV5-1; the match to TRBD2 covers 7 bases. CDR3 length: 13 residues. V lost 4 bases to trimming and J lost 9 bases; unmatched junction nucleotides: 7. The germline gives CDR1 SGHRS, CDR2 YFSETQ. CDR3 bases: TGCGCCAGCAGCAGCGGGACTATAGGTGAGCAGTTCTTC. Translated, it gives CASSSGTIGEQFF.

This chain connects TRBV15 to TRBJ1-5, with D hard to call. CDR3 length: 17 amino acids. V was trimmed by 1 base and J by 0 bases, leaving 13 bases between them. Looked up from germline, CDR1 is LNHNV and CDR2 is YYDKDF (reference sequence). Here the CDR3 DNA reads TGTGCCACCAGCAGAGGTGTGAAGAGTTATAGCAATCAGCCCCAGCATTTT. It translates to CATSRGVKSYSNQPQHF.

This clonotype was detected a few times. This chain uses TRBV29-1 with TRBJ2-1; D is unresolved. Germline CDR1 and CDR2: SQVTM and ANQGSEA. This CDR3 region has 11 residues. V was shortened by 7 bases and J by 0 bases, with 4 bases between the two germline ends. Here the CDR3 DNA reads TGCAGCGGATCCTCCTACAATGAGCAGTTCTTC. Translated: CSGSSYNEQFF.